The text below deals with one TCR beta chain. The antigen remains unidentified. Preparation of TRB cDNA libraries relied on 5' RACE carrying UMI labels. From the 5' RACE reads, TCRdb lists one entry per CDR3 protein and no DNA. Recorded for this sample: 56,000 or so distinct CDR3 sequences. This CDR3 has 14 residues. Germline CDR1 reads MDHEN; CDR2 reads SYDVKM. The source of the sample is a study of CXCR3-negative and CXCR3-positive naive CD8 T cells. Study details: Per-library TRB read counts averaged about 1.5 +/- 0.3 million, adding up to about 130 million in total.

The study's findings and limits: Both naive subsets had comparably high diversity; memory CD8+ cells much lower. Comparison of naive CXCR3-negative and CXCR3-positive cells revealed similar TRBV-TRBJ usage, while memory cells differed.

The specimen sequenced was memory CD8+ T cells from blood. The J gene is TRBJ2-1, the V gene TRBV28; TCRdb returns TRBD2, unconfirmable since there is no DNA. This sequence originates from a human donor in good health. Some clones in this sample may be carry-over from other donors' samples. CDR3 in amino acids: CASKQRGALDEQFF. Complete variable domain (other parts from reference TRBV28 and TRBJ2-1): DVKVTQSSRYLVKRTGEKVFLECVQDMDHENMFWYRQDPGLGLRLIYFSYDVKMKEKGDIPEGYSVSREKKERFSLILESASTNQTSMYLCASKQRGALDEQFFGPGTRLTVL.